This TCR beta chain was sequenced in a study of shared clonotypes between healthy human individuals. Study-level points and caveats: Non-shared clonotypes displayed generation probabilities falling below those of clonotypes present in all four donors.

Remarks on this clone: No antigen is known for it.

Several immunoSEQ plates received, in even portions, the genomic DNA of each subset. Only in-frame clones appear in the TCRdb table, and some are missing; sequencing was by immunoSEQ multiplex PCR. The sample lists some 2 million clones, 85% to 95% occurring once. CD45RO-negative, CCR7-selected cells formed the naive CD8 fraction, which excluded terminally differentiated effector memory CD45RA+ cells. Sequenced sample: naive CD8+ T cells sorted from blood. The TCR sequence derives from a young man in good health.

CDR3 sequence reads: CASSVNLGSTDTQYF. In DNA form, the CDR3 reads TGTGCCAGCAGCGTAAACCTAGGGAGCACAGATACGCAGTATTTT. The V and J genes are TRBV9 and TRBJ2-3; no clear D. The CDR3 spans 15 residues. Looked up from germline, CDR1 is SGDLS and CDR2 is YYNGEE. Trimming shortened V by 1 base and J by 0 bases, and 9 bases separated the two germline ends. Combining the CDR3 with reference TRBV9 and TRBJ2-3 gives the whole variable domain DSGVTQTPKHLITATGQRVTLRCSPRSGDLSVYWYQQSLDQGLQFLIQYYNGEERAKGNILERFSAQQFPDLHSELNLSSLELGDSALYFCASSVNLGSTDTQYFGPGTRLTVL.